One sample yielded the 14 T cell receptor beta chains listed below, sequenced in a study of blood T cells in healthy people across ages. The use of a sample-barcoded 5' primer and a J-beta primer mix characterized a second PCR of about 7 to 12 cycles. TCRdb independently ran MiXCR on the 5' RACE reads; one entry per CDR3 protein. The top ten hold 2.1% of the sample, which has roughly 1,800,000 distinct CDR3 sequences, roughly 50% seen once. Sequenced input: blood. Every receptor here comes from a woman between 35 and 50 years old in good health.

This chain uses TRBV6-6 with TRBJ2-4, with TRBD1 matching 9 bases. The assigned J gene may be wrong: the sequence end matches TRBJ2-7 better. CDR1 and CDR2 from the germline V gene are MNHNY and SVGAGI (reference sequence). This CDR3 spans 15 amino acids. The CDR3 reads CASRPPGGTGTEQYF. DNA of the CDR3: TGTGCCAGCAGACCCCCAGGCGGGACAGGGACCGAGCAGTACTTC.

This clonotype was observed a few times. The chain is built from TRBV4-3 and TRBJ2-7; D perhaps matches TRBD1 (6 bases). The CDR3 is 13 amino acids. V dropped 3 bases and J dropped 4 bases, with 10 bases sitting between them. In germline, CDR1 is LGHNA, CDR2 YSLEER. The CDR3 DNA is TGCGCCAGCAGCCACACCAGGGGATACGAGCAGTACTTC. Translation: CASSHTRGYEQYF.

This clonotype was counted only a few times. This chain's CDR3 is CSAPPLRQAGPSYNEQFF. Written as DNA, the CDR3 is TGCAGTGCCCCCCCCCTTAGACAGGCAGGACCGTCCTACAATGAGCAGTTCTTC. The chain combines TRBV20-1 with TRBJ2-1; D may be TRBD1 (6 bases). V was trimmed by 6 bases and J by 1 base, leaving 25 bases between them. The CDR3 is made up of 18 amino acids. The germline V gene has CDR1 DFQATT and CDR2 SNEGSKA (reference sequence).

This chain uses TRBV6-5 with TRBJ2-3, with D tentatively TRBD2 (6 bases). Trimming took off 6 bases at V and 2 bases at J, with 18 bases between the two ends. Germline V gene lookup returns CDR1 MNHEY and CDR2 SVGAGI. This CDR3 comprises 16 residues. CDR3 region: CASSKHSLATTDTQYF. As DNA, the CDR3 is TGTGCCAGCAGCAAACATTCGCTAGCGACCACAGATACGCAGTATTTT.

V gene TRBV6-2 or TRBV6-3 combines with J gene TRBJ2-1; D is perhaps TRBD1 or TRBD2 (5 bases each). Germline V gene data show CDR1 as MNHEY and CDR2 as SVGEGT. The CDR3 spans 12 residues. Trimming took 6 bases from V and 9 from J, leaving 12 bases between them. This chain's CDR3 is CASSPWGIEQFF. The DNA of the CDR3 is TGTGCCAGCAGCCCTTGGGGGATTGAGCAGTTCTTC.

The CDR3 is CASSVGGGFTGGYTF. The CDR3 DNA reads TGTGCCAGCAGCGTAGGCGGGGGATTCACCGGTGGCTACACCTTC. The J gene is TRBJ1-2, the V gene TRBV7-2; D possibly corresponds to TRBD1 (5 bases). Trimming removed 5 bases at V and 7 bases at J, with 20 bases between. CDR3 length: 15 residues. CDR1 and CDR2 (germline): SGHTA, FQGNSA.

The chain combines TRBV29-1 with TRBJ2-7; D remains unclear. Germline values: CDR1 SQVTM, CDR2 ANQGSEA. Trimming took off 5 bases at V and 7 bases at J, with 15 bases between the two ends. The CDR3 consists of 12 residues. The CDR3 is CSVPPRGDEQYF. The CDR3 region has the DNA TGCAGCGTTCCCCCGAGAGGTGATGAGCAGTACTTC.

This sequence joins TRBV25-1 and TRBJ2-7; 8 bases are shared with TRBD1. V lost 8 bases to trimming and J lost 5 bases; unmatched junction nucleotides: 11. The CDR3 consists of 14 residues. Per the germline V gene, CDR1 is MGHDK and CDR2 is SYGVNS. Written as DNA, the CDR3 is TGTGCCAGCGGAACCCAGGGGGCGAGGGACGAGCAGTACTTC. Protein sequence: CASGTQGARDEQYF.

The chain uses TRBV5-1 and TRBJ2-1; tentatively, D is TRBD1 (6 bases). The V end was cut by 0 bases, the J end by 4 bases, with 14 bases between. This CDR3 comprises 16 residues. The germline V gene encodes CDR1 SGHRS and CDR2 YFSETQ. This chain's CDR3 is CASSLDGTLSYNEQFF. In nucleotides, the CDR3 is TGCGCCAGCAGCTTGGATGGGACACTATCGTACAATGAGCAGTTCTTC.

This clonotype was recorded a few times. V is TRBV11-1 and J is TRBJ2-7; a possible D gene is TRBD1 (6 bases). Germline V CDR1 and CDR2: SGHAT, FQDESV (reference sequence). This CDR3 region has 15 residues. Trimming took off 4 bases at V and 3 bases at J, with 16 bases between the two ends. CDR3 DNA: TGTGCCAGCAGCTCCGCTGGGCTAGGGGGCTACGAGCAGTACTTC. It yields the protein CASSSAGLGGYEQYF.

This clonotype was seen more than once but under ten times. This chain joins TRBV2 and TRBJ2-3; 8 nucleotides match TRBD1. The CDR3 length is 11 residues. Germline V lookup: CDR1 SNHLY, CDR2 FYNNEI. V gave up 8 bases and J gave up 12 bases; unmatched junction bases: 7. The CDR3 reads CASGQGARQYF. The CDR3 DNA reads TGTGCCAGCGGCCAGGGGGCGCGACAGTATTTT.

The rearrangement joins TRBV10-3 to TRBJ1-2; possible D gene TRBD1, 6 bases. V lost 4 bases and J lost 4, with 16 bases in between. This CDR3 is 15 amino acids long. Germline V gene sequence: CDR1 ENHRY, CDR2 SYGVKD. The CDR3 loop reads CAISAGGQRGYGYTF. The DNA of the CDR3 is TGTGCCATCAGTGCTGGGGGGCAGCGCGGCTATGGCTACACCTTC.

The rearrangement joins TRBV29-1 to TRBJ2-4; D gene unclear. CDR1 SQVTM and CDR2 ANQGSEA come from the germline V gene. The CDR3 length is 12 residues. V was shortened by 4 bases and J by 0 bases, with 4 bases between the two germline ends. CDR3 in DNA: TGCAGCGTTGGAGAAGCCAAAAACATTCAGTACTTC. Its protein is CSVGEAKNIQYF.

This chain connects TRBV10-2 to TRBJ1-1; D possibly corresponds to TRBD1 (6 bases). With 2 bases removed from V and 0 bases from J, the gap between germline ends came to 16 bases. Looked up from germline, CDR1 is WSHSY and CDR2 is SAAADI. This CDR3 has 17 residues. In nucleotides, the CDR3 is TGCGCCAGCAGTGAGACTACCACAGGGCCCATGAACACTGAAGCTTTCTTT. As protein: CASSETTTGPMNTEAFF.